The 10 T cell receptor beta chains in this list originate from one sample, sequenced in a study of cytomegalovirus exposure and HLA in healthy donors. PCR involved 60 Vbeta and 13 Jbeta primers. Some clones are missing from TCRdb's copy, which holds only in-frame ones; the method was immunoSEQ multiplex PCR. The repertoire holds some 150,000 clones, with around 85% as singletons. Sequencing used PBMCs. The source of these receptors is a man aged 35-49 years in good health and CMV-seronegative.

The chain has TRBV7-3 and TRBJ2-1; 9 nucleotides match TRBD2. The CDR3 spans 15 residues. Trimming took 5 bases from V and 7 from J; bases not matched to a gene: 9. CDR1 is SGHTA, CDR2 FQGTGA, per germline. CDR3: CASSGGTSPYNEQFF. The DNA for the CDR3 is TGTGCCAGCAGCGGAGGGACTAGCCCTTATAATGAGCAGTTCTTC.

The chain joins TRBV4-2 to TRBJ2-1; D not certain. Deletions cut 10 bases from V and 0 bases from J, with 16 bases between. This CDR3 has 15 residues. Germline V gene sequence: CDR1 LGHNA, CDR2 YNFKEQ. The CDR3 protein is CATASGVGSYNEQFF. The CDR3 DNA reads TGTGCCACCGCTAGTGGAGTAGGCTCCTACAATGAGCAGTTCTTC.

V and J are TRBV6-1 and TRBJ2-5; weak D call: TRBD2 (6 bases). V dropped 8 bases and J dropped 5 bases, with 15 bases sitting between them. CDR1 and CDR2 from the germline V gene are MNHNS and SASEGT. The CDR3 extends over 13 amino acids. The CDR3 sequence: CASSARGRETQYF. The CDR3 coding sequence is TGTGCCAGCTCCGCGCGGGGACGGGAGACCCAGTACTTC.

The chain combines TRBV6-5 with TRBJ2-7; a possible D gene is TRBD1 (7 bases). V was trimmed by 6 bases and J by 5 bases, leaving 14 bases between them. This CDR3 is built from 13 residues. Germline loops: CDR1 MNHEY, CDR2 SVGAGI. For the CDR3, the DNA is TGTGCCAGCAGGCCGGGGGACAGTAACGAGCAGTACTTC. It specifies CASRPGDSNEQYF.

This chain uses TRBV28 with TRBJ1-1; no definite D call. The CDR3 consists of 13 residues. CDR1 is MDHEN and CDR2 is SYDVKM in the germline V gene. Trimming pared 4 bases from V and 5 bases from J, leaving 11 bases between. The CDR3 loop is CASSSAPGTEAFF. CDR3 coding DNA: TGTGCCAGCAGTTCAGCCCCGGGGACTGAAGCTTTCTTT.

This clone has just a few counts. The chain joins TRBV6-4 to TRBJ2-7, with no clear D. The CDR3 is 15 residues long. V was clipped by 6 bases and J by 2 bases, with 17 bases between them. Germline assignment: CDR1 MRHNA and CDR2 SNTAGT. For the CDR3, the DNA is TGTGCCAGCAGCCCTAGTGCAGACGCTCCCTACGAGCAGTACTTC. This translates into CASSPSADAPYEQYF.

This sequence joins TRBV6-5 and TRBJ1-2; 8 nucleotides match TRBD1. The V gene end was trimmed by 6 bases and the J gene end by 1 base; junction bases not matched to a gene: 7. Germline CDR1 and CDR2: MNHEY and SVGAGI. CDR3 length equals 15 residues. The CDR3 DNA reads TGTGCCAGCAGGACAGGGGCATTCTTTAACTATGGCTACACCTTC. Amino acid sequence: CASRTGAFFNYGYTF.

This chain joins TRBV4-1 and TRBJ1-1; D call uncertain. V lost 3 bases and J lost 0, with 8 bases in between. CDR3 size: 14 residues. Germline V gene sequence: CDR1 MGHRA, CDR2 YSYEKL. The CDR3 DNA reads as TGCGCCAGCAGCCATGGCGGATTGAACACTGAAGCTTTCTTT. This gives the protein CASSHGGLNTEAFF.

The genes are TRBV28 and TRBJ2-7, with D uncertain. Trimming took 2 bases from V and 13 from J, leaving 15 bases between them. The CDR3 is 12 residues long. The germline gives CDR1 MDHEN, CDR2 SYDVKM. CDR3 DNA: TGTGCCAGCAGTTTAGAGGCCAGATTACTATACTTC. Translating gives CASSLEARLLYF.

This clone was recorded once. The chain combines TRBV19 with TRBJ2-3, with D possibly TRBD1 on 6 matching bases. The CDR3 covers 15 residues. Germline V gene data show CDR1 as LNHDA and CDR2 as SQIVND (reference sequence). Trimming left V 6 bases short and J 2 bases short, with 15 bases between. Here the CDR3 reads CASSGIGGPTDTQYF. CDR3 DNA sequence: TGTGCCAGTAGCGGAATAGGGGGACCCACAGATACGCAGTATTTT.